This TCR beta chain originates from a study of cytomegalovirus exposure and HLA in healthy donors. At the level of the study: Around 190 million T cells yielded roughly 120 million unique TCR beta sequences, as an earlier analysis found.

In the PCR, 60 Vbeta and 13 Jbeta primers were used. The table came from immunoSEQ multiplex PCR; TCRdb's copy has only in-frame clones and leaves some out. Of around 170,000 clones listed, more than 80% are singletons. Overall study results and limits: It was around 160 TCR beta chains that were listed as cytomegalovirus-associated. Reported results showed that the classifier diagnosed cytomegalovirus status with high specificity and sensitivity.

For this clone: The antigen remains unidentified.

The origin of this receptor is a woman aged 45-60 years in good health and CMV-seropositive. Sequenced input: PBMCs.

CDR3 loop: CASSQGPQETQYF. The CDR3 DNA follows: TGTGCCAGCAGTCAGGGGCCACAAGAGACCCAGTACTTC. The V and J genes are TRBV9 and TRBJ2-5; tentatively, D is TRBD1 (6 bases). Trimming stripped 5 bases from V and 2 bases from J, with 10 bases between. The germline V gene has CDR1 SGDLS and CDR2 YYNGEE. The CDR3 is made up of 13 amino acids. The full variable domain, completed using reference TRBV9 and TRBJ2-5, is DSGVTQTPKHLITATGQRVTLRCSPRSGDLSVYWYQQSLDQGLQFLIQYYNGEERAKGNILERFSAQQFPDLHSELNLSSLELGDSALYFCASSQGPQETQYFGPGTRLLVL.